One sample yielded the 14 T cell receptor beta chains listed below, sequenced in a study of radiation and T cells in renal cell carcinoma. Specified time point: blood 4 weeks post-SBRT, at nephrectomy. Treatment given: 15 Gy SBRT to primary tumor, nephrectomy 4 weeks later. Libraries were prepared by immunoSEQ multiplex PCR; TCRdb keeps only in-frame clonotypes and omits some of them. The sample holds about 62,000 clones, roughly 80% seen once. The material sequenced was blood, taken from a patient whose treatment included radiotherapy and nephrectomy. The receptors originated from a man in his 60s with renal cell carcinoma.

V gene TRBV30 combines with J gene TRBJ2-2, with 7 bases lining up with TRBD1. The CDR3 length is 14 residues. The V and J ends lost 5 bases and 6 bases, in that order; junction bases with no gene match: 9. Germline lookup yields CDR1 GTSNPN and CDR2 SVGIG (reference sequence). The DNA of the CDR3 is TGTGCCTGGGGAAGTGACAGGGTCCCCGGGGAGCTGTTTTTT. The encoded protein is CAWGSDRVPGELFF.

J is TRBJ2-5 and V is TRBV6-6; no firm D call. This CDR3 comprises 13 residues. Trimming took 7 bases from V and 4 from J, leaving 13 bases between them. Germline V gene sequence: CDR1 MNHNY, CDR2 SVGAGI (reference sequence). The DNA for the CDR3 is TGTGCCAGCACTCTACCCCCCTCAGAGACCCAGTACTTC. It codes for CASTLPPSETQYF.

J is TRBJ2-4 and V is TRBV27, with TRBD2 identical over 9 bases. Germline V gene lookup returns CDR1 MNHEY and CDR2 SMNVEV (reference sequence). The CDR3 has 18 residues. V dropped 6 bases and J dropped 2; count of bases not matched to a gene: 14. In nucleotides, the CDR3 is TGTGCCAGCAGCCCCATATGGGCGCGGGAGGGCCCCAAAAACATTCAGTACTTC. Protein: CASSPIWAREGPKNIQYF.

This clone was detected only a few times. The CDR3 DNA reads as TGTGCCAGCAGGGTTAGCGGGGGGGCCACAGATACGCAGTATTTT. It specifies CASRVSGGATDTQYF. The chain uses TRBV2 and TRBJ2-3; TRBD2 agrees at 11 bases. Germline CDR1 and CDR2: SNHLY and FYNNEI. The length of the CDR3 is 15 residues. V shed 6 bases and J 2 bases; nucleotides not matched to a gene: 4.

This clone appeared a few times. This chain connects TRBV5-1 to TRBJ1-5; D possibly corresponds to TRBD1 (5 bases). Germline V gene sequence: CDR1 SGHRS, CDR2 YFSETQ. The CDR3 runs to 15 residues. The V end lost 4 bases, the J end lost 5 bases, and 16 bases lay between the germline ends. The CDR3, as DNA: TGCGCCAGCAGCCCCCAGGGCAGGGATCATCAGCCCCAGCATTTT. Its protein is CASSPQGRDHQPQHF.

This clone was recorded only once. The CDR3 region has the DNA TGTGCCAGCAGTTCGGGGACTAGCGCTAGGCGGGGGGAGCAGTACGTC. It translates to CASSSGTSARRGEQYV. The gene calls are TRBV28 and TRBJ2-7, with 10 nucleotides matching TRBD2. J lost 7 bases, V lost 4 bases, and 13 bases had no gene match. The CDR3 sequence is 16 residues long. Germline-derived CDR1 and CDR2 are MDHEN and SYDVKM.

The rearrangement links TRBV25-1 to TRBJ1-2, with 8 positions matching TRBD1. J was trimmed by 4 bases and V by 2 bases; bases with no gene match: 6. The CDR3 runs to 15 residues. The germline CDR1 and CDR2 sequences are MGHDK and SYGVNS. The CDR3 nucleotides are TGTGCCAGCAGTGAACCAGGACAGGGATCCTATGGCTACACCTTC. The encoded protein is CASSEPGQGSYGYTF.

The CDR3 is CAWKEGLAVNEQFF. Written as DNA, the CDR3 is TGTGCCTGGAAAGAGGGACTAGCTGTCAATGAGCAGTTCTTC. The chain couples TRBV30 to TRBJ2-1; 9 nucleotides match TRBD2. The CDR3 is 14 residues long. Germline-derived CDR1 and CDR2 are GTSNPN and SVGIG (reference sequence). Trimming cost V 4 bases and J 6 bases; bases outside gene matches: 7.

This clone was counted a few times. J is TRBJ1-2 and V is TRBV27; no clear D gene. This CDR3 region has 13 residues. V was shortened by 5 bases and J by 2 bases, with 9 bases between the two germline ends. Germline CDR1 is MNHEY and CDR2 is SMNVEV (reference sequence). The CDR3 sequence is CASSPLPNYGYTF. The CDR3, as DNA: TGTGCCAGCAGTCCGCTCCCGAACTATGGCTACACCTTC.

The chain recombines TRBV30 with TRBJ1-1, with a tentative D call TRBD1 (5 bases). V lost 0 bases to trimming and J lost 2 bases, with 13 bases between them. Germline V gives CDR1 GTSNPN, CDR2 SVGIG (reference sequence). The CDR3 covers 15 residues. The CDR3, as DNA: TGTGCCTGGAGTGTAGCGACAGCGCCAAACACTGAAGCTTTCTTT. This gives the protein CAWSVATAPNTEAFF.

The J gene is TRBJ1-1, the V gene TRBV19; possible D gene TRBD1, 5 bases. The germline V gene has CDR1 LNHDA and CDR2 SQIVND (reference sequence). The ends were cut back, 1 base at V and 4 bases at J, with 10 bases in the middle. The CDR3 runs 14 residues. The CDR3 nucleotides are TGTGCCAGTAGTATAGTGGGGGGTGGCACTGAAGCTTTCTTT. Its protein is CASSIVGGGTEAFF.

V gene TRBV18 combines with J gene TRBJ2-5; D is possibly TRBD2 (5 bases). Trimming shortened V by 5 bases and J by 0 bases, and 7 bases separated the two germline ends. The CDR3 contains 13 residues. Germline lookup yields CDR1 KGHSH and CDR2 LQKENI. The CDR3 DNA sequence: TGTGCCAGCTCATCCGGGAACCAAGAGACCCAGTACTTC. It translates to CASSSGNQETQYF.

For the CDR3, the DNA is TGTGCCAGCAGCTCTTCAGGGGGGGATGAGCAGTTCTTC. It specifies CASSSSGGDEQFF. The genes are TRBV7-2 and TRBJ2-1, with D perhaps assigned TRBD1 or TRBD2 (7 bases each). The ends were cut back, 4 bases at V and 8 bases at J, with 12 bases in the middle. The CDR3 spans 13 residues. Germline CDR1 reads SGHTA; CDR2 reads FQGNSA.

This clone was detected once. The rearrangement joins TRBV18 to TRBJ1-2; 7 bases align to TRBD1. The CDR3 length is 15 residues. V was pared by 2 bases and J by 1 base, with 4 bases of the junction left unmatched. The germline V gene has CDR1 KGHSH and CDR2 LQKENI. The CDR3 reads CASSPAGQSNYGYTF. In DNA, the CDR3 is TGTGCCAGCTCACCAGCGGGACAGAGTAACTATGGCTACACCTTC.